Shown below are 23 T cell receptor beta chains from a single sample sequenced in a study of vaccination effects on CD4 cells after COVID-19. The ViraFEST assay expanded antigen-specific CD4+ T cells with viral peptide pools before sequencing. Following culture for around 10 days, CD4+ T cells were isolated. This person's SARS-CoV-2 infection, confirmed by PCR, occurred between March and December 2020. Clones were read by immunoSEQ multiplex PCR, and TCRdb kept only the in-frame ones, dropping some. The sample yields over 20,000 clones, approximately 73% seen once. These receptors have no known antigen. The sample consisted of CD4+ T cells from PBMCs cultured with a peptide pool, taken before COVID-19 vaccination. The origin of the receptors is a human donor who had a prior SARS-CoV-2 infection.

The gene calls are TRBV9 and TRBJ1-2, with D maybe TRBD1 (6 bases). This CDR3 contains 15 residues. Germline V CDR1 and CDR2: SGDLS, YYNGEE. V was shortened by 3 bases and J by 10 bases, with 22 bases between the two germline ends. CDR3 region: CASSADPRTERDYTF. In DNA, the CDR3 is TGTGCCAGCAGCGCCGATCCTCGGACAGAAAGGGACTACACCTTC.

The CDR3 sequence: CASSPLSLNEKLFF. The CDR3 nucleotides are TGCGCCAGCAGCCCCCTCTCTTTAAATGAAAAACTGTTTTTT. The chain combines TRBV5-1 with TRBJ1-4; no clear D. The CDR3 loop spans 14 amino acids. Germline loops: CDR1 SGHRS, CDR2 YFSETQ. V lost 4 bases and J lost 5, with 12 bases in between.

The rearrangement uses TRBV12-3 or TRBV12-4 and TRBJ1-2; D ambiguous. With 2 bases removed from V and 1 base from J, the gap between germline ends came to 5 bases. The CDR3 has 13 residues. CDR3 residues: CASSLMRNYGYTF. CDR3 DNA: TGTGCCAGCAGTTTAATGCGTAACTATGGCTACACCTTC.

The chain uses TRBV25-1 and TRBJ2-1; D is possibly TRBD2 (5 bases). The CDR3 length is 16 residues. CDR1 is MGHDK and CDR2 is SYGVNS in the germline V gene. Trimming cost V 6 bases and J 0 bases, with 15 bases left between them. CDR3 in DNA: TGTGCCAGCAGAGGTCTAGCAGCATCCTCCTACAATGAGCAGTTCTTC. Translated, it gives CASRGLAASSYNEQFF.

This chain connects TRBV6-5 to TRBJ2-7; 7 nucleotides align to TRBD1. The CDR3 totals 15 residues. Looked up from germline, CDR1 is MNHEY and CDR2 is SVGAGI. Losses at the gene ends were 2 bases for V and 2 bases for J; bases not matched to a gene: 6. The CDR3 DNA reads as TGTGCCAGCAGTTACGGAAGGACAGGCACCTACGAGCAGTACTTC. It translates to CASSYGRTGTYEQYF.

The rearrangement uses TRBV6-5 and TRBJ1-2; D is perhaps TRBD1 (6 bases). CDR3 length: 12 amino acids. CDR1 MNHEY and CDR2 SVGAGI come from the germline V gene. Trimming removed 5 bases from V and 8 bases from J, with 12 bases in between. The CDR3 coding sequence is TGTGCCAGCAGTACCACAGGGTACGGCTACACCTTC. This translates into CASSTTGYGYTF.

The CDR3 is CASSGGPYEQYF. CDR3 sequence (DNA): TGTGCCAGCAGTGGGGGACCCTACGAGCAGTACTTC. The chain has TRBV2 and TRBJ2-7; D may be TRBD1 or TRBD2 (5 bases each). CDR3 size: 12 residues. V gave up 4 bases and J gave up 2 bases, with 6 bases separating them. The germline gives CDR1 SNHLY, CDR2 FYNNEI. The complete variable domain, with remaining parts taken from reference TRBV2 and TRBJ2-7, reads EPEVTQTPSHQVTQMGQEVILRCVPISNHLYFYWYRQILGQKVEFLVSFYNNEISEKSEIFDDQFSVERPDGSNFTLKIRSTKLEDSAMYFCASSGGPYEQYFGPGTRLTVT.

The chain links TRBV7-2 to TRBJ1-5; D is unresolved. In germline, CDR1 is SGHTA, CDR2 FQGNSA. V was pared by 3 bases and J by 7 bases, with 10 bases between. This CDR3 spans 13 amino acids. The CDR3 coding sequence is TGTGCCAGCAGCTTTATAGATGGACAGCCCCAGCATTTT. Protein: CASSFIDGQPQHF.

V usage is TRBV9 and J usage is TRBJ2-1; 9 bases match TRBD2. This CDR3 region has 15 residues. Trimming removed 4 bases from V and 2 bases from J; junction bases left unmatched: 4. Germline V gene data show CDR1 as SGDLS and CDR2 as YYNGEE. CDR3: CASSLSGGTYNEQFF. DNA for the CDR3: TGTGCCAGCAGCCTTAGCGGGGGAACCTACAATGAGCAGTTCTTC.

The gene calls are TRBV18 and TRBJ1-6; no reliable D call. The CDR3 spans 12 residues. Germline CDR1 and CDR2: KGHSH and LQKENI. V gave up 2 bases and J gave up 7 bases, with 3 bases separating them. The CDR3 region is CASSPENSPLHF. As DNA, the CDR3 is TGTGCCAGCTCACCAGAGAATTCACCCCTCCACTTT.

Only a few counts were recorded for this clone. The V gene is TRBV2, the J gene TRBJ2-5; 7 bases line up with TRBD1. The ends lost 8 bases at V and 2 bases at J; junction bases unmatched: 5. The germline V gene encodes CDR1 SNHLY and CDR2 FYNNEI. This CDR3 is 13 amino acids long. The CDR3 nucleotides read TGTGCCAGCGCCCGGGACAGACAAGAGACCCAGTACTTC. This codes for CASARDRQETQYF.

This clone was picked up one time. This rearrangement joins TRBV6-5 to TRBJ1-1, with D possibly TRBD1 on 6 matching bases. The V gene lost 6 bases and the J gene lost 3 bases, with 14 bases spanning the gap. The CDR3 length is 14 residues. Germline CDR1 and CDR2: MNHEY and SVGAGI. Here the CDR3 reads CASSPQGLDTEAFF. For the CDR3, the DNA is TGTGCCAGCAGCCCACAGGGATTGGACACTGAAGCTTTCTTT.

The CDR3 sequence is CASSPLLGQGSYEQYF. CDR3 in DNA: TGTGCCAGCAGTCCTCTGCTGGGACAGGGCAGCTACGAGCAGTACTTC. The V and J genes are TRBV25-1 and TRBJ2-7; 9 nucleotides agree with TRBD1. CDR1 is MGHDK and CDR2 is SYGVNS in the germline V gene. The CDR3 is 16 amino acids. The V and J ends lost 5 bases and 3 bases, in that order; junction bases with no gene match: 11.

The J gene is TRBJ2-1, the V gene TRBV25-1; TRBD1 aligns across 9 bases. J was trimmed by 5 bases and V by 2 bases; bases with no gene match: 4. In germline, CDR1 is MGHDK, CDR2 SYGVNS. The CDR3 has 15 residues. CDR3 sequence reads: CASSEPRQGDNEQFF. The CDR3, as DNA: TGTGCCAGCAGTGAACCGAGACAGGGGGACAATGAGCAGTTCTTC.

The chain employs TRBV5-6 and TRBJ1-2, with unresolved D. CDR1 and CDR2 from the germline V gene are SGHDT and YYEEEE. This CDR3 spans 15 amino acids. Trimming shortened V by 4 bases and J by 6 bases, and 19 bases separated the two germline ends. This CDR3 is CASSPTQERADGYTF. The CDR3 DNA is TGTGCCAGCAGCCCGACCCAAGAAAGAGCAGATGGCTACACCTTC.

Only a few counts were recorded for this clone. The CDR3 DNA is TGTGCCAGTAGGCCGGGACAGGGGATTAATGAAAAACTGTTTTTT. This sequence encodes CASRPGQGINEKLFF. V and J are TRBV19 and TRBJ1-4; TRBD1 matches at 10 bases. The CDR3 loop spans 15 amino acids. Germline lookup yields CDR1 LNHDA and CDR2 SQIVND (reference sequence). Losses at the gene ends were 6 bases for V and 4 bases for J; bases not matched to a gene: 5.

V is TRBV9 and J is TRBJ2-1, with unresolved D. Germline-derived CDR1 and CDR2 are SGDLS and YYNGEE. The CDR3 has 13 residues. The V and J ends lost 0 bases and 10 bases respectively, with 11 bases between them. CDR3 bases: TGTGCCAGCAGCGTAGTCCCCCAGTTAGAGCAGTTCTTC. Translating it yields CASSVVPQLEQFF.

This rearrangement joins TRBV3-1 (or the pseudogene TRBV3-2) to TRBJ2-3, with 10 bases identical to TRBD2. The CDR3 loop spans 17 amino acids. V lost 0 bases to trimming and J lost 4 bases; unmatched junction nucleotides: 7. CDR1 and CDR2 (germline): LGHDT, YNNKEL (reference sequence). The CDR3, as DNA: TGTGCCAGCAGCCAAGAGGTCTCTAGCGGGAGACCAGATACGCAGTATTTT. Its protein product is CASSQEVSSGRPDTQYF.

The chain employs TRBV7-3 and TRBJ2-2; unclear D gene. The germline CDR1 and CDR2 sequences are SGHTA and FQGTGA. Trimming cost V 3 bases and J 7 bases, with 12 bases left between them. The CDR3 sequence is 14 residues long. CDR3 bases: TGTGCCAGCAGCTTCGAGATGGGGATCGGGGAGCTGTTTTTT. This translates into CASSFEMGIGELFF.

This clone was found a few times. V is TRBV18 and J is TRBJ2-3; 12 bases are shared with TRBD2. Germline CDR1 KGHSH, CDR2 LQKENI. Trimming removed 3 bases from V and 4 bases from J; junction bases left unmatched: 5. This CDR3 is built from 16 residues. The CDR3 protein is CASSPLAGGPSDTQYF. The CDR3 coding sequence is TGTGCCAGCTCACCCCTAGCGGGAGGGCCCTCAGATACGCAGTATTTT.

CDR3 region: CASSQTSSGPFF. Here the CDR3 DNA reads TGTGCCAGCAGCCAGACTAGTTCTGGTCCGTTCTTC. The rearrangement links TRBV11-3 to TRBJ2-1, with D possibly being TRBD2 (6 bases). Trimming removed 5 bases from V and 15 bases from J, with 17 bases in between. This CDR3 is 12 amino acids long. Germline V lookup: CDR1 SGHNT, CDR2 YENEEA.

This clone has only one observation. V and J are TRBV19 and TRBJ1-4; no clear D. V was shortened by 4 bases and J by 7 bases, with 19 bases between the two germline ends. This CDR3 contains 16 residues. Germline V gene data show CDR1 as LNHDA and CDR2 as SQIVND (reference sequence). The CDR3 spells CASSTQTGRYFEKLFF. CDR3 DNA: TGTGCCAGTAGTACCCAAACGGGCAGGTATTTTGAAAAACTGTTTTTT. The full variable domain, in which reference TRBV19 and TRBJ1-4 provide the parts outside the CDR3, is DGGITQSPKYLFRKEGQNVTLSCEQNLNHDAMYWYRQDPGQGLRLIYYSQIVNDFQKGDIAEGYSVSREKKESFPLTVTSAQKNPTAFYLCASSTQTGRYFEKLFFGSGTQLSVL.

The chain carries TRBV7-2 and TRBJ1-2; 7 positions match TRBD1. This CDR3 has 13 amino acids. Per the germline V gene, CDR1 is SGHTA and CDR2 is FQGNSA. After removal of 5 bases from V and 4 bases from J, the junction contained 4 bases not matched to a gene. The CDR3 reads CASSRDRSYGYTF. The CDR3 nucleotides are TGTGCCAGCAGCAGGGACAGATCCTATGGCTACACCTTC.